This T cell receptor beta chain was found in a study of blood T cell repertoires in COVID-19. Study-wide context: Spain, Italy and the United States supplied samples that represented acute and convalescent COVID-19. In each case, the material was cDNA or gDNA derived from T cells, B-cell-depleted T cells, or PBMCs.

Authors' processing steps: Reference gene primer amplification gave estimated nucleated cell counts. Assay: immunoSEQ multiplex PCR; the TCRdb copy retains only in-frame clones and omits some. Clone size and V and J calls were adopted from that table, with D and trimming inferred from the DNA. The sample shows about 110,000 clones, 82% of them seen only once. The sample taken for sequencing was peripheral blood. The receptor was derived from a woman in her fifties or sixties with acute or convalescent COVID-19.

The CDR3 coding sequence is TGTGCCAGCAGCTTGCCCGGGCGGGGGAGTCAAGAGACCCAGTACTTC. This sequence encodes CASSLPGRGSQETQYF. The V gene is TRBV5-4, the J gene TRBJ2-5; TRBD2 aligns across 7 bases. The CDR3 is 16 residues long. The germline V gene has CDR1 SGHNT and CDR2 YYREEE (reference sequence). J gave up 2 bases and V 1 base, and 8 bases lay outside the gene matches. Supplemented by reference TRBV5-4 and TRBJ2-5, the full variable domain reads ETGVTQSPTHLIKTRGQQVTLRCSSQSGHNTVSWYQQALGQGPQFIFQYYREEENGRGNFPPRFSGLQFPNYSSELNVNALELDDSALYLCASSLPGRGSQETQYFGPGTRLLVL.